Following are 20 T cell receptor beta chains from one sample sequenced in a study of blood T cell repertoires in COVID-19. Sequencing used immunoSEQ multiplex PCR; TCRdb keeps in-frame clones, though not all of them. The sample lists some 180,000 clones; 75% to 80% were seen once. Sequenced input: peripheral blood. These receptors originate from a woman aged 45-60 years with active or convalescent COVID-19.

CDR3: CSVGQDSNQPQHF. CDR3 nucleotides: TGCAGCGTTGGGCAGGATAGCAATCAGCCCCAGCATTTT. V is TRBV29-1 and J is TRBJ1-5; D is unresolved. The germline V and J ends were trimmed by 4 bases and 0 bases, with 7 bases remaining between them. CDR1 and CDR2 from the germline V gene are SQVTM and ANQGSEA. This CDR3 is 13 amino acids long.

This clone showed up just once. The chain links TRBV3-1 (or the pseudogene TRBV3-2) to TRBJ1-3; 8 bases match TRBD1. The V segment lost 4 bases and the J segment 4 bases; nucleotides outside the gene matches: 6. Germline values: CDR1 LGHDT, CDR2 YNNKEL (reference sequence). The length of the CDR3 is 15 residues. The CDR3 reads CASSLMGDRGNTIYF. For the CDR3, the DNA is TGTGCCAGCAGCCTAATGGGGGACAGGGGAAACACCATATATTTT.

The chain has TRBV19 and TRBJ1-5; D call uncertain. Trimming left V 3 bases short and J 7 bases short, with 10 bases between. This CDR3 has 13 amino acids. The V gene's germline CDR1 is LNHDA and CDR2 SQIVND (reference sequence). CDR3 DNA: TGTGCCAGTAGTATCTCACAGAGACAGCCCCAGCATTTT. This encodes CASSISQRQPQHF.

V gene TRBV6-5 combines with J gene TRBJ2-1; 13 bases are shared with TRBD2. The length of the CDR3 is 15 residues. From germline, CDR1 is MNHEY and CDR2 SVGAGI. V gave up 6 bases and J gave up 10 bases; unmatched junction bases: 9. DNA for the CDR3: TGTGCCAGCAGCCAAGGACTAGCGGGAGCCCGGGAGCAGTTCTTC. Translating gives CASSQGLAGAREQFF.

The chain is built from TRBV6-1 and TRBJ1-5, with a tentative D call TRBD1 (5 bases). Germline V gene data show CDR1 as MNHNS and CDR2 as SASEGT. Trimming removed 1 base at V and 7 bases at J, with 11 bases between. CDR3 size: 14 residues. This chain's CDR3 is CASSEVQARQPQHF. The CDR3 bases are TGTGCCAGCAGTGAAGTACAGGCACGGCAGCCCCAGCATTTT.

The genes are TRBV2 and TRBJ2-2; 12 bases line up with TRBD1. Germline CDR1 reads SNHLY; CDR2 reads FYNNEI. The CDR3 sequence is 15 residues long. With V trimmed by 7 bases and J by 7 bases, 7 bases remained unmatched. The CDR3 region is CASTGQGATGGELFF. The CDR3 coding sequence is TGTGCCAGCACGGGACAGGGGGCAACTGGCGGGGAGCTGTTTTTT.

Only a few counts were recorded for this clone. J is TRBJ1-1 and V is TRBV30, with TRBD1 matching 10 bases. V lost 4 bases to trimming and J lost 0 bases; unmatched junction nucleotides: 8. The CDR3 covers 16 residues. Germline CDR1 and CDR2: GTSNPN and SVGIG (reference sequence). CDR3 sequence: CAWTGDRGVLNTEAFF. The CDR3 coding sequence is TGTGCCTGGACTGGGGACAGGGGAGTATTGAACACTGAAGCTTTCTTT.

The chain has TRBV5-6 and TRBJ2-3, with 10 bases matching TRBD2. This CDR3 is built from 15 residues. Looked up from germline, CDR1 is SGHDT and CDR2 is YYEEEE. V shed 0 bases, J shed 6 bases, and the junction held 4 bases outside the gene matches. The CDR3 loop reads CASSLGSGGLDTQYF. As DNA, the CDR3 is TGTGCCAGCAGCTTGGGTAGCGGGGGGTTGGATACGCAGTATTTT.

This clone was counted only a few times. This chain connects TRBV15 to TRBJ1-5; the D gene is possibly TRBD1 (5 bases). V was cut by 4 bases and J by 4 bases, with 11 bases left in between. The CDR3 sequence is 14 residues long. Germline V lookup: CDR1 LNHNV, CDR2 YYDKDF (reference sequence). The CDR3 coding sequence is TGTGCCACCAGCAAGGGCAGGGAAAATCAGCCCCAGCATTTT. Amino acids: CATSKGRENQPQHF.

V is TRBV30 and J is TRBJ1-2, with D hard to call. Germline V gene data show CDR1 as GTSNPN and CDR2 as SVGIG (reference sequence). The CDR3 contains 14 residues. The V end was cut by 3 bases, the J end by 6 bases, with 17 bases between. The CDR3 protein is CAWSQPGGWDGYTF. The CDR3 DNA follows: TGTGCCTGGAGCCAACCGGGTGGGTGGGATGGCTACACCTTC.

The V gene is TRBV6-5, the J gene TRBJ1-2; 8 bases agree with TRBD1. J was trimmed by 4 bases and V by 5 bases; bases with no gene match: 3. CDR1 and CDR2 (germline): MNHEY, SVGAGI. CDR3 length: 13 amino acids. In nucleotides, the CDR3 is TGTGCCAGCAGTACTGGACAGGGCTATGGCTACACCTTC. Protein: CASSTGQGYGYTF.

The chain recombines TRBV28 with TRBJ2-7, with a possible D match to TRBD1 (6 bases). CDR1 is MDHEN, CDR2 SYDVKM, per germline. Trimming removed 7 bases at V and 3 bases at J, with 10 bases between. CDR3 length equals 12 residues. This chain's CDR3 is CASKDSRYEQYF. The CDR3 DNA reads as TGTGCCAGCAAGGACAGCCGCTACGAGCAGTACTTC.

This rearrangement joins TRBV5-1 to TRBJ1-1; maybe TRBD1 (5 bases). The CDR3 length is 14 residues. Per the germline V gene, CDR1 is SGHRS and CDR2 is YFSETQ. Deletions cut 0 bases from V and 3 bases from J, with 9 bases between. CDR3 loop: CASSLARVDTEAFF. DNA of the CDR3: TGCGCCAGCAGCTTGGCCAGGGTGGACACTGAAGCTTTCTTT.

The chain employs TRBV7-6 and TRBJ2-1, with 7 bases aligning to TRBD2. After removal of 4 bases from V and 4 bases from J, the junction contained 16 bases not matched to a gene. Germline V lookup: CDR1 SGHVS, CDR2 FNYEAQ. This CDR3 has 18 amino acids. The chain's CDR3 is CASSSHPSRDYLYNEQFF. In DNA, the CDR3 is TGTGCCAGCAGCTCCCATCCCTCCCGGGACTACCTTTACAATGAGCAGTTCTTC.

This chain links TRBV3-1 (or the pseudogene TRBV3-2) with TRBJ2-7; 10 bases map to TRBD1. The CDR3 runs to 16 residues. V dropped 4 bases and J dropped 3; count of bases not matched to a gene: 9. Germline V CDR1 and CDR2: LGHDT, YNNKEL (reference sequence). CDR3 nucleotides: TGTGCCAGCAGCCCCTCCAGGACAGGGGGTCACTACGAGCAGTACTTC. Residues: CASSPSRTGGHYEQYF.

V and J are TRBV28 and TRBJ1-6, with D possibly TRBD1 on 6 matching bases. V lost 6 bases and J lost 10, with 19 bases in between. Germline V CDR1 and CDR2: MDHEN, SYDVKM. There are 15 residues in the CDR3. The CDR3: CASRPTHGTTSPLHF. The CDR3 nucleotides are TGTGCCAGCAGACCTACCCACGGGACAACATCACCCCTCCACTTT.

The chain uses TRBV21-1 and TRBJ1-5; the tabulated D call, TRBD1, remains unverified against the DNA. TRBV21-1 counts as a pseudogene. The CDR3 length is 13 residues. CDR3 nucleotide sequence: TGTGCCAGCAGCGGGCAGGGAAATCAGCCCCAGCATTTT. The encoded protein is CASSGQGNQPQHF.

This chain joins TRBV7-9 and TRBJ1-2; D might be TRBD1 (6 bases). CDR3 length: 13 residues. Germline CDR1 is SEHNR and CDR2 is FQNEAQ (reference sequence). The V end lost 5 bases, the J end lost 6 bases, and 13 bases lay between the germline ends. This CDR3 reads CASSPRGGDGYTF. In nucleotides, the CDR3 is TGTGCCAGCAGCCCCAGGGGTGGGGATGGCTACACCTTC.

This clone was observed a few times. The genes are TRBV18 and TRBJ2-1, with 15 bases identical to TRBD2. The CDR3 has 16 amino acids. V gave up 3 bases and J gave up 7 bases; unmatched junction bases: 4. Per the germline V gene, CDR1 is KGHSH and CDR2 is LQKENI. The CDR3: CASSPGLAGGGNEQFF. Written as DNA, the CDR3 is TGTGCCAGCTCACCCGGACTAGCGGGAGGGGGTAATGAGCAGTTCTTC.

This clone was recorded only once. The gene calls are TRBV6-5 and TRBJ1-2, with 11 bases identical to TRBD1. The CDR3 extends over 15 amino acids. J gave up 3 bases and V 2 bases, and 2 bases lay outside the gene matches. Germline V lookup: CDR1 MNHEY, CDR2 SVGAGI. CDR3 coding DNA: TGTGCCAGCAGTTACGGGACAGGGGGATACTATGGCTACACCTTC. This codes for CASSYGTGGYYGYTF.